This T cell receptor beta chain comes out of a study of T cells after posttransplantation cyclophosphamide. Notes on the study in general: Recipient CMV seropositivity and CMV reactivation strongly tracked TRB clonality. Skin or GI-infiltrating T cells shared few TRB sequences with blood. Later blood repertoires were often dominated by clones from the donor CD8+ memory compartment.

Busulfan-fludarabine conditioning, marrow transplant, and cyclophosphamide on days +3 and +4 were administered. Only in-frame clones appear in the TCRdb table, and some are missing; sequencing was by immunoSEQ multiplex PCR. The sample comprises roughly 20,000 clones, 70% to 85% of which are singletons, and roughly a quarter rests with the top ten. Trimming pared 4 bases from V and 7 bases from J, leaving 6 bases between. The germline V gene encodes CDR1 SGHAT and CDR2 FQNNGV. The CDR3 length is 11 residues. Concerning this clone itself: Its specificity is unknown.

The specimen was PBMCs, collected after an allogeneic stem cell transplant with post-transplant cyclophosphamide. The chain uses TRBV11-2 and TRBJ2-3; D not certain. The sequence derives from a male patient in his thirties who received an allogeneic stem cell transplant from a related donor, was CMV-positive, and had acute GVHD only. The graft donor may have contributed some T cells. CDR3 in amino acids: CASSSGHTQYF. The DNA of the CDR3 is TGTGCCAGCAGCTCGGGTCATACGCAGTATTTT.